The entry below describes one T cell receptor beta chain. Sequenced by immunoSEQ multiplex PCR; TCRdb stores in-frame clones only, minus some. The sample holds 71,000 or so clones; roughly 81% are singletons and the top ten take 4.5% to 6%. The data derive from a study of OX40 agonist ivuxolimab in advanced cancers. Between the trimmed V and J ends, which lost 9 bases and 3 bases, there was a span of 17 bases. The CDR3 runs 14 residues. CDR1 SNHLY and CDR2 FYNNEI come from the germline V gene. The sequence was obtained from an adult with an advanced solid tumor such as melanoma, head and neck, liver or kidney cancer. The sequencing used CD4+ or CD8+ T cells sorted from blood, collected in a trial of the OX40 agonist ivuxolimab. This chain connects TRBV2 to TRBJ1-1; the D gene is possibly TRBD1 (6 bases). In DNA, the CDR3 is TGTGCCAGTACGCCGGGGGCGAGGGACACTGAAGCTTTCTTT. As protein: CASTPGARDTEAFF.